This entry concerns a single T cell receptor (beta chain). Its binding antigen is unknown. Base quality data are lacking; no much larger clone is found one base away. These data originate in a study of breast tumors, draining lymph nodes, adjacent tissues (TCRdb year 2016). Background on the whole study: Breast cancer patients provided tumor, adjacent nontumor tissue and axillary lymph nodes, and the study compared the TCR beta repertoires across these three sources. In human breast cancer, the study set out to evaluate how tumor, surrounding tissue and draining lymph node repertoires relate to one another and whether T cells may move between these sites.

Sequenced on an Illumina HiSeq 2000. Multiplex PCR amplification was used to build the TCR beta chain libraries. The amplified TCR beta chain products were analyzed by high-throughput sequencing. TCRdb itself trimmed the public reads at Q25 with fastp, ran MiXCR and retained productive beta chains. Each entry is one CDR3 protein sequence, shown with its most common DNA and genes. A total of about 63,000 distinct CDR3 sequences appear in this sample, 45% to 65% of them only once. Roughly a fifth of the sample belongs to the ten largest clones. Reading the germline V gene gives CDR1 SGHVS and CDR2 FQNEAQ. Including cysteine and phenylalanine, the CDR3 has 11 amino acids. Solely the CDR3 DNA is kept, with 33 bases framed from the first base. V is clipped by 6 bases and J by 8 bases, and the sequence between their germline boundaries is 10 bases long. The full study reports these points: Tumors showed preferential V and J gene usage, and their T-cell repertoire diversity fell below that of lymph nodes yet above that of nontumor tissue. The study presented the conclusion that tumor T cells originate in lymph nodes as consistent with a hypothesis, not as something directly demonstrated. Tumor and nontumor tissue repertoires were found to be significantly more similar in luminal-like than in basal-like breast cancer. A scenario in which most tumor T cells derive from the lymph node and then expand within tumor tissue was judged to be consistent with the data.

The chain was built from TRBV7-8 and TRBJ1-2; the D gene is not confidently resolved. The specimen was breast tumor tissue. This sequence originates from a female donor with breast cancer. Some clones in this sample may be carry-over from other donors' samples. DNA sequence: TGTGCCAGCAGTCAAGACGAGGGCTACACCTTC. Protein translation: CASSQDEGYTF.